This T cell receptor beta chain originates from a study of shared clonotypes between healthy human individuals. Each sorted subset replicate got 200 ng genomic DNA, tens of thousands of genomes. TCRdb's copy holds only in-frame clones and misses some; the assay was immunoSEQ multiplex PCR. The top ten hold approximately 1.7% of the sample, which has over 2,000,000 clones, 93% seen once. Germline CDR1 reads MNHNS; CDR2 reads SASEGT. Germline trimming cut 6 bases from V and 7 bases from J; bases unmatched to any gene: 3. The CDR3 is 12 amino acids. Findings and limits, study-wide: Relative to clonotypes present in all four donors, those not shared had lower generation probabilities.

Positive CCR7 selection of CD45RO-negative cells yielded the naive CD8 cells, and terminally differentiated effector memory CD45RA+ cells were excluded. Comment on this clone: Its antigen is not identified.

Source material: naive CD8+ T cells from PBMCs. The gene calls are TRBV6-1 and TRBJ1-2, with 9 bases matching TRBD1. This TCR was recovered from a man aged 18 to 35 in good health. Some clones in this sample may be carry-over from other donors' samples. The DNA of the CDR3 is TGTGCCAGCAGCCCGACAGGGGGTGGCTACACCTTC. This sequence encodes CASSPTGGGYTF.